This TCR beta chain appears in the sequencing data of a study of blood T cell repertoires in COVID-19. The wider study: The United States, Italy and Spain were the sources of the acute and convalescent COVID-19 samples. PBMCs, B-cell-depleted T cells, or T cells provided the cDNA or gDNA that made up the material.

Looked up from germline, CDR1 is SGHAT and CDR2 is FQNNGV. The CDR3 is 14 amino acids. Between the trimmed V and J ends, which lost 1 base and 7 bases, there was a span of 11 bases. The table came from immunoSEQ multiplex PCR; TCRdb's copy has only in-frame clones and leaves some out. Among under 150,000 clones listed, 80% to 90% were seen once. The rearrangement joins TRBV11-2 to TRBJ2-1, with no clear D. This sequence originates from a man aged 45-65 years with active or convalescent COVID-19. Sequencing was performed on peripheral blood. CDR3 DNA: TGTGCCAGCAGCTTAGCTGGAGCCGGTAATGAGCAGTTCTTC. Translated, it gives CASSLAGAGNEQFF.